The rows below give T cell receptor beta chains drawn from one sample of a study of cytotoxic CD8 clonotypes in ibrutinib-treated CLL. Sequenced by immunoSEQ multiplex PCR; TCRdb stores in-frame clones only, minus some. Of some 35,000 clones listed, around 75% are singletons. Sequenced material: PBMCs, taken at disease progression, from a patient treated with ibrutinib. These receptor sequences come from a human donor with chronic lymphocytic leukemia. CDR3s include the opening cysteine and the closing phenylalanine or tryptophan. The order of the fields is D gene, V gene, clone size, J gene, CDR3 protein, CDR3 DNA. A D gene is named only where the DNA matches it firmly. Only part of the rows carry a size: once, few, many, or a class if the clone is expanded.

-	TRBV6-1	few	TRBJ1-2	CASSESQVGGYTF	TGTGCCAGCAGTGAATCACAGGTTGGTGGCTACACCTTC
-	TRBV25-1	-	TRBJ1-2	CASVGQWVNGYTF	TGTGCCAGCGTGGGGCAGTGGGTAAATGGCTACACCTTC
-	TRBV6-5	few	TRBJ1-6	CASRLDGIYNSPLHF	TGTGCCAGCAGATTAGACGGGATCTATAATTCACCCCTCCACTTT
-	TRBV5-1	-	TRBJ2-2	CASSPPDSFTGELFF	TGCGCCAGCAGCCCCCCTGACAGCTTCACCGGGGAGCTGTTTTTT
-	TRBV6-1	-	TRBJ1-5	CASSWQLNQPQHF	TGTGCCAGCAGTTGGCAGCTCAATCAGCCCCAGCATTTT
TRBD1	TRBV29-1	-	TRBJ2-7	CSAFGTGFLGEQYF	TGCAGCGCTTTCGGGACAGGGTTTTTAGGCGAGCAGTACTTC
TRBD1	TRBV5-1	-	TRBJ1-1	CASSNGDRENTEAFF	TGCGCCAGCAGCAACGGGGACAGGGAGAACACTGAAGCTTTCTTT
TRBD1	TRBV19	few	TRBJ2-7	CASSISDRGPYEQYF	TGTGCCAGTAGTATTTCAGACAGGGGCCCCTACGAGCAGTACTTC
-	TRBV11-2	-	TRBJ1-6	CASSSDLVTSPLHF	TGTGCCAGCAGCTCAGACCTAGTTACTTCACCCCTCCACTTT
-	TRBV15	-	TRBJ2-4	CATSSGGIAKNIQYF	TGTGCCACCAGCAGTGGAGGGATAGCCAAAAACATTCAGTACTTC
-	TRBV6-6	once	TRBJ1-4	CASILGHLATNEKLFF	TGTGCCAGCATCTTGGGGCACCTTGCAACTAATGAAAAACTGTTTTTT
-	TRBV6-6	few	TRBJ2-2	CASSPKNTGELFF	TGTGCCAGCAGCCCCAAGAACACCGGGGAGCTGTTTTTT
-	TRBV7-9	-	TRBJ1-3	CASSLVGGTVGNTIYF	TGTGCCAGCAGCTTAGTTGGGGGAACGGTTGGAAACACCATATATTTT
-	TRBV6-5	-	TRBJ1-6	CASSPRVQGSPLHF	TGTGCCAGCAGTCCCCGGGTCCAAGGCTCACCCCTCCACTTT
-	TRBV15	-	TRBJ1-1	CATSSGRTTEVFF	TGTGCCACCAGCAGTGGACGAACGACTGAAGTTTTCTTT
-	TRBV27	few	TRBJ1-5	CASSLGWGNQPQHF	TGTGCCAGCAGTTTGGGCTGGGGCAATCAGCCCCAGCATTTT
-	TRBV5-5	-	TRBJ1-5	CASSPGTPNQPQHF	TGTGCCAGCAGCCCCGGGACTCCGAATCAGCCCCAGCATTTT
-	TRBV5-1	-	TRBJ1-1	CASSLEGNTEAFF	TGCGCCAGCAGCTTGGAGGGAAATACTGAAGCTTTCTTT
-	TRBV5-6	once	TRBJ2-3	CASSLVGRAGADTQYF	TGTGCCAGCAGCTTGGTCGGTCGAGCAGGGGCAGATACGCAGTATTTT
-	TRBV6-5	few	TRBJ2-2	CASRRRETNTGELFF	TGTGCCAGCCGAAGGAGGGAGACGAACACCGGGGAGCTGTTTTTT
-	TRBV5-1	many	TRBJ2-5	CASIEQETQYF	TGCGCCAGCATTGAACAAGAGACCCAGTACTTC
TRBD1	TRBV7-9	once	TRBJ1-5	CASSIRDRGRYSNQPQHF	TGTGCCAGCTCTATCCGGGACAGGGGGCGTTATAGCAATCAGCCCCAGCATTTT
-	TRBV7-6	few	TRBJ2-6	CASSFFAPGANVLTF	TGTGCCAGCAGCTTCTTCGCGCCTGGGGCCAACGTCCTGACTTTC
-	TRBV7-9	-	TRBJ1-1	CASSLLGGATEAFF	TGTGCCAGCAGCCTTCTAGGGGGGGCCACTGAAGCTTTCTTT
-	TRBV18	-	TRBJ2-2	CASSFGRNTGELFF	TGTGCCAGCTCCTTCGGTCGGAACACCGGGGAGCTGTTTTTT
-	TRBV4-1	-	TRBJ2-7	CASSQARSGLQYF	TGCGCCAGCAGCCAAGCCCGTTCTGGGCTGCAGTACTTC